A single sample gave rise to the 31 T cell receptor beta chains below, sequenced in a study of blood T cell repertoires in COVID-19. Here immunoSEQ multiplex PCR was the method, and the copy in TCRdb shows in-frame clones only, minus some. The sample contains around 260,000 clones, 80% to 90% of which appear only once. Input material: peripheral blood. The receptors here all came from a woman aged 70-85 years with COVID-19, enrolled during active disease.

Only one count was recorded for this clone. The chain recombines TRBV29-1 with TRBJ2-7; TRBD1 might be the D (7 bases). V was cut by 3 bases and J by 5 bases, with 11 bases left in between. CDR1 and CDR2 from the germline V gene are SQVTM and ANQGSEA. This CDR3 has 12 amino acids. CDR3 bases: TGCAGCGTTGACCAGGGGGGAAACGAGCAGTACTTC. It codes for CSVDQGGNEQYF.

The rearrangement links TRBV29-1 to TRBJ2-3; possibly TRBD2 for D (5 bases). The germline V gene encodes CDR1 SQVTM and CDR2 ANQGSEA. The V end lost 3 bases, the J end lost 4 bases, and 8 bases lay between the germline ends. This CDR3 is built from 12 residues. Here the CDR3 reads CSVDRGSDTQYF. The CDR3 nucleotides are TGCAGCGTTGATCGGGGATCAGATACGCAGTATTTT.

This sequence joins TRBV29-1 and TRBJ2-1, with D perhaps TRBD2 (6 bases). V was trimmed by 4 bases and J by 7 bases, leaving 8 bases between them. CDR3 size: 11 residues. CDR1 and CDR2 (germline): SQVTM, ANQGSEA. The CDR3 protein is CSVASVNEQFF. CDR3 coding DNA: TGCAGCGTTGCTAGCGTGAATGAGCAGTTCTTC.

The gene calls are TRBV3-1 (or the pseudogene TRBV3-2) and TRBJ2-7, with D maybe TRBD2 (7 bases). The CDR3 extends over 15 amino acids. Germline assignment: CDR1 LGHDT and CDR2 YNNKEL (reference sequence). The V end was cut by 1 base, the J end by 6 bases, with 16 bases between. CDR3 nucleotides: TGTGCCAGCAGCCAAGGAGGGGCAGGGGAGGGCGAGCAGTACTTC. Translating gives CASSQGGAGEGEQYF.

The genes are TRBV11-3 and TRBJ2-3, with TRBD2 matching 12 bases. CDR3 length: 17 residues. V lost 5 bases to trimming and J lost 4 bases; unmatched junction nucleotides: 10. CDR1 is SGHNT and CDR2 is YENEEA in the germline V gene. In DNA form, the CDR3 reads TGTGCCAGCAGCGCCAGGACTAGCGGGATGAAATCAGATACGCAGTATTTT. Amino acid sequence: CASSARTSGMKSDTQYF.

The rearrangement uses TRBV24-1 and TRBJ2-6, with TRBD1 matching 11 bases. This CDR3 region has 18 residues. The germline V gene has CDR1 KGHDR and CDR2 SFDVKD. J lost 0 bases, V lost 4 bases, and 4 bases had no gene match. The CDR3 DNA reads TGTGCCACCAGTGACCCCGGGACAGGGGGCTCTGGGGCCAACGTCCTGACTTTC. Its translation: CATSDPGTGGSGANVLTF.

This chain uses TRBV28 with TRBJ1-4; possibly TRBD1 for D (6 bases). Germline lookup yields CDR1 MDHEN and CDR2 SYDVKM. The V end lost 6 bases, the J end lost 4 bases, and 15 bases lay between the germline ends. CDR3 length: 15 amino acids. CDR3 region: CASRPAGADNEKLFF. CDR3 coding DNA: TGTGCCAGCAGGCCCGCGGGGGCAGATAATGAAAAACTGTTTTTT. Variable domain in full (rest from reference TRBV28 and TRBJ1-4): DVKVTQSSRYLVKRTGEKVFLECVQDMDHENMFWYRQDPGLGLRLIYFSYDVKMKEKGDIPEGYSVSREKKERFSLILESASTNQTSMYLCASRPAGADNEKLFFGSGTQLSVL.

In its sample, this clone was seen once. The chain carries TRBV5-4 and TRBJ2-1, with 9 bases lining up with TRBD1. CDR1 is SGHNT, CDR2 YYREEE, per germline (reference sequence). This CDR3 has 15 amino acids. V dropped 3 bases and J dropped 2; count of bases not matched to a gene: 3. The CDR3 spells CASSSTGGAYNEQFF. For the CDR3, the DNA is TGTGCCAGCAGCTCTACAGGGGGCGCCTACAATGAGCAGTTCTTC. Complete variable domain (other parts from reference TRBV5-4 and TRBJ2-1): ETGVTQSPTHLIKTRGQQVTLRCSSQSGHNTVSWYQQALGQGPQFIFQYYREEENGRGNFPPRFSGLQFPNYSSELNVNALELDDSALYLCASSSTGGAYNEQFFGPGTRLTVL.

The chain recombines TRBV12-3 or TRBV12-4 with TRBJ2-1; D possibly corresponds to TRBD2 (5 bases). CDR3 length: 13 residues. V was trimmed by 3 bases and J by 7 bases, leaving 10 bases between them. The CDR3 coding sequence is TGTGCCAGCAGTTTTAGGACGGGGAATGAGCAGTTCTTC. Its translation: CASSFRTGNEQFF.

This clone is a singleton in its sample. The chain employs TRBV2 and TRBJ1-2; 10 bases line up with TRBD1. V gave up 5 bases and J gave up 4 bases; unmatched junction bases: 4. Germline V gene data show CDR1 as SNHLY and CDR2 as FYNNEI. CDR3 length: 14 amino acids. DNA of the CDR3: TGTGCCAGCAGTCTCCGGGACAGGGGCTATGGCTACACCTTC. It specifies CASSLRDRGYGYTF.

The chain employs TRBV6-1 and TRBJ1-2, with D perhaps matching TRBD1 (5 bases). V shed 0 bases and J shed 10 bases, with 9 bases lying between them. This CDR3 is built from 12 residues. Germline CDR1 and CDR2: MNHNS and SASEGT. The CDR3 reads CASSEARQIYTF. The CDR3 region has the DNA TGTGCCAGCAGTGAAGCACGACAGATCTACACCTTC.

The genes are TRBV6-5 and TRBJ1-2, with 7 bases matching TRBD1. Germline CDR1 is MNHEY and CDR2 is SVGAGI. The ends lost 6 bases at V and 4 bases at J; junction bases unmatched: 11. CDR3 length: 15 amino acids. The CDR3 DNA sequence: TGTGCCAGCAGCCGCCGACAGGGAAGCGCCTATGGCTACACCTTC. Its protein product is CASSRRQGSAYGYTF.

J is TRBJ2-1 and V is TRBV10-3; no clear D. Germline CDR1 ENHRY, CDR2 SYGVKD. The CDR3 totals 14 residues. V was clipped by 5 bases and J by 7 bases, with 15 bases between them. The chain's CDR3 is CAISLDPFGNEQFF. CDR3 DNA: TGTGCCATCAGTTTGGATCCTTTCGGGAATGAGCAGTTCTTC.

The CDR3 DNA sequence: TGTGCCAGCAGCCGAGGGGGAGGGCGGGGCAATCAGCCCCAGCATTTT. It specifies CASSRGGGRGNQPQHF. V and J are TRBV7-8 and TRBJ1-5, with TRBD1 as a possible D gene (6 bases). The V and J ends lost 5 bases and 2 bases respectively, with 16 bases between them. The CDR3 is made up of 16 amino acids. Germline CDR1 and CDR2: SGHVS and FQNEAQ.

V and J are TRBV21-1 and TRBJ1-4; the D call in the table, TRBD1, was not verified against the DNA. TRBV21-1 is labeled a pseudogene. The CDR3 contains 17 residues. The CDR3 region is CASSNRARGASYEKLFF. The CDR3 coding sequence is TGTGCCAGCAGCAATCGGGCTAGGGGTGCGTCATACGAAAAACTGTTTTTT.

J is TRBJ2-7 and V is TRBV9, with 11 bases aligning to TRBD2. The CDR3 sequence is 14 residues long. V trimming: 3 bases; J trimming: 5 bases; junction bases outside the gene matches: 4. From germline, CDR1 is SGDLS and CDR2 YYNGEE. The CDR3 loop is CASSALAGANEQYF. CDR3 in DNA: TGTGCCAGCAGCGCACTAGCGGGAGCCAACGAGCAGTACTTC.

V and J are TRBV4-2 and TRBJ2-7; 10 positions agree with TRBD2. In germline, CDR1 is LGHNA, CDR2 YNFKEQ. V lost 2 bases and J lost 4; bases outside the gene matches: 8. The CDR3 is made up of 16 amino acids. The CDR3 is CASSQPGGTSDYEQYF. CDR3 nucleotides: TGTGCCAGCAGCCAACCAGGGGGGACTAGCGATTACGAGCAGTACTTC.

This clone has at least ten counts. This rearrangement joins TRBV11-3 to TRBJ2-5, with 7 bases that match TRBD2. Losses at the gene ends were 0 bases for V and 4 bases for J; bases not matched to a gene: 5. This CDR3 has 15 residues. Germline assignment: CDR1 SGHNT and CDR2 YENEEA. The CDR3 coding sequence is TGTGCCAGCAGCTTAGAGGGAGGGAGTCGAGAGACCCAGTACTTC. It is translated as CASSLEGGSRETQYF. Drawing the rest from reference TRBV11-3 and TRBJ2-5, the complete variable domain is EAGVVQSPRYKIIEKKQPVAFWCNPISGHNTLYWYLQNLGQGPELLIRYENEEAVDDSQLPKDRFSAERLKGVDSTLKIQPAELGDSAVYLCASSLEGGSRETQYFGPGTRLLVL.

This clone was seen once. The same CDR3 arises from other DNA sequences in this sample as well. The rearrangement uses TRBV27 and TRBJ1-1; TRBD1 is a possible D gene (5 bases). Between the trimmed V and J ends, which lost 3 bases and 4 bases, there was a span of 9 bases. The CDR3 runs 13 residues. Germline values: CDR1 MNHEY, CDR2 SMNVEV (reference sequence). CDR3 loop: CASSFTGGTEAFF. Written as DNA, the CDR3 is TGTGCCAGCAGTTTTACGGGGGGCACTGAAGCTTTCTTT.

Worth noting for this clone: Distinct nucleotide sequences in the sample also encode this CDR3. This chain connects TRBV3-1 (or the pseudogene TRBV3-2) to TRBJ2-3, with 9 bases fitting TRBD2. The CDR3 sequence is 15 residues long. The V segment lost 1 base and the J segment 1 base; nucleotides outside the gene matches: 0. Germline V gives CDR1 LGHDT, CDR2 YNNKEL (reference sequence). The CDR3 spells CASSQGLAGTDTQYF. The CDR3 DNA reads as TGTGCCAGCAGCCAAGGACTAGCGGGCACAGATACGCAGTATTTT.

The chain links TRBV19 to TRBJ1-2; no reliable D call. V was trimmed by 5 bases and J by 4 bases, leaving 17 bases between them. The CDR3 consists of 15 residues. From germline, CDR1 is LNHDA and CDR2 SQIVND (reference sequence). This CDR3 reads CASSFPAAAFYGYTF. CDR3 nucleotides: TGTGCCAGTAGTTTCCCGGCGGCAGCTTTCTATGGCTACACCTTC. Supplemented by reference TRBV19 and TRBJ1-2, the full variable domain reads DGGITQSPKYLFRKEGQNVTLSCEQNLNHDAMYWYRQDPGQGLRLIYYSQIVNDFQKGDIAEGYSVSREKKESFPLTVTSAQKNPTAFYLCASSFPAAAFYGYTFGSGTRLTVV.

CDR3 sequence reads: CASSFSREQYF. Written as DNA, the CDR3 is TGTGCCAGCAGTTTTTCTCGCGAGCAGTACTTC. The chain links TRBV28 to TRBJ2-7; D unclear. Trimming shortened V by 3 bases and J by 6 bases, and 6 bases separated the two germline ends. This CDR3 contains 11 residues. Looked up from germline, CDR1 is MDHEN and CDR2 is SYDVKM.

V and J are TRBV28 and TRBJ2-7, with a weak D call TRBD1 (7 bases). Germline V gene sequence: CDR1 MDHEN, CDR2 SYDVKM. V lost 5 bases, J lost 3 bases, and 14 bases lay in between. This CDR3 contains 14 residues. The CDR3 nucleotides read TGTGCCAGCAGTACACGACAGGGACTCTACGAGCAGTACTTC. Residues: CASSTRQGLYEQYF.

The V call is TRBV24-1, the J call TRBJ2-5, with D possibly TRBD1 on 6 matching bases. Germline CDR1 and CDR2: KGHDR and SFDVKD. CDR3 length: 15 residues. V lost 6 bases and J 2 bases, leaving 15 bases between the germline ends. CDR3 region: CATSQAGDIQETQYF. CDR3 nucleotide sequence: TGTGCCACCAGTCAGGCTGGGGACATTCAAGAGACCCAGTACTTC.

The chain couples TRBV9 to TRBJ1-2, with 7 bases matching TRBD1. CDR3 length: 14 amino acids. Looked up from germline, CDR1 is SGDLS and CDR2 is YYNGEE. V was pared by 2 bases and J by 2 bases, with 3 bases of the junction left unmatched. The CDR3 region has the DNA TGTGCCAGCAGCGTTGACAGGGTAAACTATGGCTACACCTTC. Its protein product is CASSVDRVNYGYTF.

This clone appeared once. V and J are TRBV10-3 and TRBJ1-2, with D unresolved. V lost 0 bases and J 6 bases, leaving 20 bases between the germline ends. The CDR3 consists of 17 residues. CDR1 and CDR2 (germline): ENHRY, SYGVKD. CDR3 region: CAISESALRLQGNGYTF. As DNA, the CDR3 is TGTGCCATCAGTGAGTCCGCGTTACGACTCCAAGGCAATGGCTACACCTTC.

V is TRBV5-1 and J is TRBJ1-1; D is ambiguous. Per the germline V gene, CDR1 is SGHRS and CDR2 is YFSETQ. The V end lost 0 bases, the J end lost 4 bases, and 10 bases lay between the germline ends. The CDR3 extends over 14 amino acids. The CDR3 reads CASSLVDAGTEAFF. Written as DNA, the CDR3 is TGCGCCAGCAGCTTGGTAGACGCGGGCACTGAAGCTTTCTTT.

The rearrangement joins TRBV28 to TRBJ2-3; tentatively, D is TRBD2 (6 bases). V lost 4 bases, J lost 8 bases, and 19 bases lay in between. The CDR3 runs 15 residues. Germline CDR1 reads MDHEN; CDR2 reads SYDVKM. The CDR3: CASSSGGTSVGTQYF. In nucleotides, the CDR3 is TGTGCCAGCAGTTCAGGCGGGACCTCCGTGGGTACGCAGTATTTT.

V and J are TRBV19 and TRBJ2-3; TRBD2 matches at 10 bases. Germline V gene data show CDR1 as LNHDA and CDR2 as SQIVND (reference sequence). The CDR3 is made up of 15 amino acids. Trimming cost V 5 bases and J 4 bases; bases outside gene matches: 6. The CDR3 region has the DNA TGTGCCAGTAGTGCCAGCGGGAGGGGGGCAGATACGCAGTATTTT. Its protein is CASSASGRGADTQYF.

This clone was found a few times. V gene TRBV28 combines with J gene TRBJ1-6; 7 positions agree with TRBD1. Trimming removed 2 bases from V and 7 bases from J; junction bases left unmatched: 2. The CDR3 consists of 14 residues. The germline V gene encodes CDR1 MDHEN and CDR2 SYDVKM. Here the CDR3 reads CASSLVQGNSPLHF. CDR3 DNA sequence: TGTGCCAGCAGTTTAGTACAGGGGAATTCACCCCTCCACTTT.

This chain's CDR3 is CAISEDRGLSYEQYF. The CDR3 DNA is TGTGCCATCAGTGAAGACAGGGGGCTTTCCTACGAGCAGTACTTC. The chain links TRBV10-3 to TRBJ2-7; 10 bases are shared with TRBD1. The CDR3 is 15 residues long. The germline V gene has CDR1 ENHRY and CDR2 SYGVKD. V shed 3 bases and J 1 base; nucleotides not matched to a gene: 3.